Presented here are 24 T cell receptor beta chains from one specimen sequenced in a study of T-cell reconstitution after alpha-beta-depleted transplantation in children. Unique molecular identifiers were built into the TCRbeta library. TCRdb itself ran the PCR reads through MiXCR, one entry per CDR3 protein. The table records some 550,000 distinct CDR3 sequences, about a sixth of them present only once. Sample: PBMCs from the stem cell graft donor, taken from the stem cell graft. The source of these receptors is a human donor who donated a stem cell graft to a child with acute lymphoblastic leukemia.

This clonotype was seen a handful of times. The chain combines TRBV20-1 with TRBJ2-3, with TRBD2 matching over 14 bases. Losses at the gene ends were 1 base for V and 3 bases for J; bases not matched to a gene: 0. This CDR3 comprises 15 residues. Germline V gene data show CDR1 as DFQATT and CDR2 as SNEGSKA (reference sequence). The CDR3 DNA is TGCAGTGCTAGAGGGACTAGCGGGAGGACAGATACGCAGTATTTT. Its protein is CSARGTSGRTDTQYF.

The CDR3 region has the DNA TGCAGTGCTCCCGGAGGTTCTCTCGAGCAGTACTTC. Translating it yields CSAPGGSLEQYF. The rearrangement uses TRBV20-1 and TRBJ2-7, with D perhaps TRBD2 (5 bases). Germline V CDR1 and CDR2: DFQATT, SNEGSKA (reference sequence). Trimming left V 5 bases short and J 6 bases short, with 14 bases between. CDR3 size: 12 residues.

The gene calls are TRBV10-2 and TRBJ2-7; D is unclear. The V gene lost 6 bases and the J gene lost 7 bases, with 13 bases spanning the gap. Germline CDR1 reads WSHSY; CDR2 reads SAAADI. CDR3 length: 12 residues. In nucleotides, the CDR3 is TGCGCCAGCAGCCTCATAGGGAAAGAGCAGTACTTC. This translates into CASSLIGKEQYF.

CDR3 in amino acids: CASSSGGGTYEQYF. The CDR3, as DNA: TGTGCCAGCAGCTCAGGGGGAGGGACTTACGAGCAGTACTTC. This sequence joins TRBV7-2 and TRBJ2-7; D is tentatively TRBD1 or TRBD2 (7 bases each). From germline, CDR1 is SGHTA and CDR2 FQGNSA. Trimming shortened V by 4 bases and J by 4 bases, and 14 bases separated the two germline ends. The CDR3 is 14 amino acids. Full variable domain (rest looked up from reference TRBV7-2 and TRBJ2-7): GAGVSQSPSNKVTEKGKDVELRCDPISGHTALYWYRQSLGQGLEFLIYFQGNSAPDKSGLPSDRFSAERTGGSVSTLTIQRTQQEDSAVYLCASSSGGGTYEQYFGPGTRLTVT.

Only a few counts were recorded for this clonotype. The gene calls are TRBV7-9 and TRBJ1-1; 10 nucleotides match TRBD1. CDR3 length equals 16 residues. In germline, CDR1 is SEHNR, CDR2 FQNEAQ (reference sequence). The ends lost 5 bases at V and 2 bases at J; junction bases unmatched: 8. For the CDR3, the DNA is TGTGCCAGCAGCGGTCCCGGGACAGGGGTAAACACTGAAGCTTTCTTT. Protein sequence: CASSGPGTGVNTEAFF.

The rearrangement joins TRBV6-9 to TRBJ2-3, with no clear D. The CDR3 has 17 amino acids. Per the germline V gene, CDR1 is MNHGY and CDR2 is SVAAGI. The CDR3 DNA sequence: TGTGGCACCAGTTATTTGACCGGTAGTTCCGCCACAGATACGCAGTATTTT. This gives the protein CGTSYLTGSSATDTQYF.

This clonotype was found a few times. The CDR3 nucleotides read TGTGCCAGCAGCCGACCCGGACTAGCGGGAAACTACGAGCAGTACTTC. Protein sequence: CASSRPGLAGNYEQYF. V and J are TRBV12-3 or TRBV12-4 and TRBJ2-7; 12 nucleotides agree with TRBD2. Trimming took 6 bases from V and 3 from J; bases not matched to a gene: 9. CDR3 length equals 16 residues.

The chain is built from TRBV5-5 and TRBJ2-7; TRBD1 matches at 12 bases. Germline V CDR1 and CDR2: SGHKS, YYEKEE (reference sequence). V shed 3 bases, J shed 8 bases, and the junction held 9 bases outside the gene matches. This CDR3 is built from 15 residues. The CDR3 nucleotides read TGTGCCAGCAGCTCAATCCGGGACAGGGGGCCGAAGCAGTACTTC. Its translation is CASSSIRDRGPKQYF.

The J gene is TRBJ2-6, the V gene TRBV19; D is uncertain. The CDR3 covers 15 residues. Germline V gene sequence: CDR1 LNHDA, CDR2 SQIVND (reference sequence). V gave up 2 bases and J gave up 2 bases, with 7 bases separating them. For the CDR3, the DNA is TGTGCCAGTAGTATACTGGGCACTGGGGCCAACGTCCTGACTTTC. Protein sequence: CASSILGTGANVLTF.

This clonotype was detected a few times. The V gene is TRBV6-1, the J gene TRBJ2-1, with D perhaps TRBD2 (5 bases). Trimming took 6 bases from V and 7 from J, leaving 10 bases between them. The CDR3 covers 12 residues. Germline V gives CDR1 MNHNS, CDR2 SASEGT. The CDR3 DNA follows: TGTGCCAGCAGGGCTAGCAATAATGAGCAGTTCTTC. Protein sequence: CASRASNNEQFF.

In its sample, this clonotype was seen a few times. V usage is TRBV24-1 and J usage is TRBJ1-4; D remains unclear. Germline V CDR1 and CDR2: KGHDR, SFDVKD. Trimming removed 7 bases from V and 8 bases from J, with 13 bases in between. This CDR3 region has 13 residues. Here the CDR3 reads CATRGKREEKLFF. CDR3 bases: TGTGCCACCAGGGGTAAGCGAGAGGAAAAACTGTTTTTT.

The chain uses TRBV5-1 and TRBJ1-2; maybe TRBD1 (5 bases). Germline CDR1 reads SGHRS; CDR2 reads YFSETQ. Deletions cut 7 bases from V and 0 bases from J, with 10 bases between. This CDR3 has 13 amino acids. The CDR3 loop reads CASAGTSNYGYTF. In DNA, the CDR3 is TGCGCCAGCGCAGGGACCTCTAACTATGGCTACACCTTC.

The chain has TRBV3-1 and TRBJ2-7; D call uncertain. Trimming shortened V by 0 bases and J by 2 bases, and 14 bases separated the two germline ends. This CDR3 spans 16 amino acids. Per the germline V gene, CDR1 is LGHDT and CDR2 is YNNKEL (reference sequence). The CDR3 spells CASSQDPDQVTYEQYF. CDR3 bases: TGTGCCAGCAGCCAAGATCCGGACCAAGTGACCTACGAGCAGTACTTC.

This clonotype was counted only a few times. This chain links TRBV27 with TRBJ2-1, with D unclear. The CDR3 spans 15 residues. CDR1 and CDR2 from the germline V gene are MNHEY and SMNVEV (reference sequence). Trimming removed 2 bases at V and 0 bases at J, with 8 bases between. The CDR3 region has the DNA TGTGCCAGCAGTTTAAAGGGTTACTCCTACAATGAGCAGTTCTTC. Amino acid sequence: CASSLKGYSYNEQFF.

CDR3: CASSLGWGGTEAFF. In nucleotides, the CDR3 is TGCGCCAGCAGCTTGGGTTGGGGAGGCACTGAAGCTTTCTTT. This chain links TRBV5-1 with TRBJ1-1; no clear D. This CDR3 region has 14 residues. Trimming stripped 0 bases from V and 4 bases from J, with 10 bases between. Germline loops: CDR1 SGHRS, CDR2 YFSETQ.

This clonotype was seen more than once but under ten times. The chain is built from TRBV7-6 and TRBJ2-2; perhaps TRBD1 as D (6 bases). The V end lost 5 bases, the J end lost 0 bases, and 13 bases lay between the germline ends. Germline CDR1 reads SGHVS; CDR2 reads FNYEAQ. This CDR3 contains 16 residues. The CDR3 bases are TGTGCCAGCAGCGGGGGCCACGTTGCGAACACCGGGGAGCTGTTTTTT. This translates into CASSGGHVANTGELFF.

This chain uses TRBV6-5 with TRBJ2-4, with D hard to call. The CDR3 consists of 16 residues. V was cut by 0 bases and J by 0 bases, with 9 bases left in between. Germline lookup yields CDR1 MNHEY and CDR2 SVGAGI. The CDR3 loop reads CASSYSSGLAKNIQYF. The CDR3 bases are TGTGCCAGCAGTTACTCGTCCGGCCTAGCCAAAAACATTCAGTACTTC.

This clonotype was picked up a small number of times. The rearrangement joins TRBV5-6 to TRBJ2-2; D is undetermined. This CDR3 has 12 amino acids. In germline, CDR1 is SGHDT, CDR2 YYEEEE. V lost 4 bases to trimming and J lost 7 bases, with 8 bases between them. CDR3 sequence reads: CASSPPVGELFF. In DNA form, the CDR3 reads TGTGCCAGCAGCCCCCCCGTCGGGGAGCTGTTTTTT.

This chain links TRBV7-9 with TRBJ2-3; 10 bases map to TRBD2. The CDR3 is 15 amino acids. Germline CDR1 is SEHNR and CDR2 is FQNEAQ (reference sequence). Germline trimming cut 3 bases from V and 4 bases from J; bases unmatched to any gene: 4. CDR3 DNA: TGTGCCAGCAGCTTGACCGGGACTAGCGCAGATACGCAGTATTTT. It is translated as CASSLTGTSADTQYF.

The chain employs TRBV10-3 and TRBJ2-1, with TRBD2 matching 9 bases. This CDR3 spans 15 amino acids. Germline assignment: CDR1 ENHRY and CDR2 SYGVKD. V was clipped by 7 bases and J by 0 bases; unmatched bases: 4. The CDR3 coding sequence is TGTGCCATCAAAAGGACTAGCGACTCCTACAATGAGCAGTTCTTC. Its translation: CAIKRTSDSYNEQFF.

The V and J genes are TRBV2 and TRBJ2-3; D remains ambiguous. From germline, CDR1 is SNHLY and CDR2 FYNNEI. Deletions cut 7 bases from V and 6 bases from J, with 17 bases between. This CDR3 has 14 amino acids. The chain's CDR3 is CASMAPGLEDTQYF. The CDR3 DNA reads TGTGCCAGCATGGCACCGGGTCTCGAGGATACGCAGTATTTT.

This chain links TRBV7-8 with TRBJ1-4; D not certain. The ends were cut back, 3 bases at V and 5 bases at J, with 13 bases in the middle. Per the germline V gene, CDR1 is SGHVS and CDR2 is FQNEAQ. The CDR3 loop spans 15 amino acids. CDR3 amino acids: CASSFFGRVNEKLFF. CDR3 sequence (DNA): TGTGCCAGCAGCTTTTTTGGTCGGGTAAATGAAAAACTGTTTTTT.

The chain has TRBV4-1 and TRBJ1-1, with D possibly being TRBD1 (6 bases). Trimming pared 1 base from V and 0 bases from J, leaving 12 bases between. The CDR3 runs 16 residues. Germline V CDR1 and CDR2: MGHRA, YSYEKL. The DNA of the CDR3 is TGCGCCAGCAGCCAAGCCGCGACAGGTATGAACACTGAAGCTTTCTTT. Translated: CASSQAATGMNTEAFF.

This clonotype was seen a few times. The gene calls are TRBV20-1 and TRBJ2-1; TRBD2 agrees at 13 bases. The CDR3 is made up of 24 amino acids. After removal of 1 base from V and 3 bases from J, the junction contained 27 bases not matched to a gene. CDR1 DFQATT and CDR2 SNEGSKA come from the germline V gene (reference sequence). CDR3 sequence (DNA): TGCAGTGCTAGAGGTTATGAAACAACAGGACCCGGGACTAGCGGGACTTACAACTACAATGAGCAGTTCTTC. This encodes CSARGYETTGPGTSGTYNYNEQFF.